Listed here are 2 T cell receptor beta chains from one sample, sequenced in a study of T-cell reconstitution after alpha-beta-depleted transplantation in children. Preparing the TCRbeta library involved the use of unique molecular identifiers. Each CDR3 protein is one row after TCRdb ran MiXCR on the PCR reads. Among some 300,000 distinct CDR3 sequences listed, about 9.3% were seen once. This material consisted of PBMCs from the stem cell graft donor, taken from the stem cell graft. The receptor set was obtained from a human donor who donated a stem cell graft to a child with acute lymphoblastic leukemia.

The table lists this clonotype with a few counts. The chain has TRBV5-1 and TRBJ2-7; D uncertain. The CDR3 runs to 12 residues. Trimming removed 4 bases from V and 0 bases from J, with 5 bases in between. Germline V gene sequence: CDR1 SGHRS, CDR2 YFSETQ. This CDR3 reads CASSGPSYEQYF. The CDR3 coding sequence is TGCGCCAGCAGCGGACCCTCCTACGAGCAGTACTTC.

The V and J genes are TRBV4-3 and TRBJ2-3; D may be TRBD2 (6 bases). V lost 4 bases to trimming and J lost 2 bases, with 16 bases between them. CDR1 is LGHNA and CDR2 is YSLEER in the germline V gene. CDR3 length equals 16 residues. The CDR3 DNA sequence: TGCGCCAGCAGCCTCCGATCGGGGGAGTCCACAGATACGCAGTATTTT. This encodes CASSLRSGESTDTQYF.